This T cell receptor beta chain emerged from a study of blood T cell repertoires in COVID-19. Study at large: COVID-19 samples, acute and convalescent, were from the United States, Italy and Spain. Nucleic acid was either cDNA or gDNA, and it came from T cells, B-cell-depleted T cells, or PBMCs.

The CDR3 consists of 15 residues. Per germline, CDR1 LNHNV and CDR2 YYDKDF (reference sequence). V gave up 7 bases and J gave up 4 bases; unmatched junction bases: 8. TCRdb keeps only in-frame clones here, not all; method: immunoSEQ multiplex PCR. This table holds about 340,000 clones, around 83% found once. The chain joins TRBV15 to TRBJ1-5; 9 bases are a match to TRBD1. The TCR comes from a man younger than 40 with active or convalescent COVID-19. Sequencing was performed on peripheral blood. The CDR3: CATNNGQGRNQPQHF. In DNA, the CDR3 is TGTGCCACCAACAATGGACAGGGGAGGAATCAGCCCCAGCATTTT.